This T cell receptor (beta chain) was sequenced during a study of blood T cells in healthy people across ages (dated by TCRdb to between 2015 and 2016). Looking at the study overall: In model experiments, template switching captured about one uniquely barcoded TCR beta cDNA molecule for every two T cells. The donors were divided into four age groups: young (average approximately 17 years), middle-aged (about 39), aged (approximately 59) and long-lived (about 80). Using deep sequencing normalized with unique cDNA molecular identifiers, the study measured how TCR beta repertoire diversity changes with age. Using the same blood draw, the study looked at two additional independent replicas of 1 million unique cDNA reads for two donors, one aged 18 to 30 and the other aged 80 or older. Donors of different ages were randomly distributed across sequencing lanes to avoid experimental bias. Overall results and qualifications from the work: Compared with the aged group, more naive CD4+ T cells, fewer expanded clones and increased TCR diversity were shown by the long-lived group, suggesting age selection. Because the CMV infection status of the donors was unknown, age-related changes in expanded clonotypes may potentially have been confounded. Estimates of total diversity from one million sequenced T cells were regarded as lower bounds and underestimates. A strong correlation was found between observed TCR beta diversity and the percentage of naive T cells measured by flow cytometry. As age increased, observed TCR beta diversity per million T cells dropped in a roughly linear way, and a significant reduction was already evident by age roughly 36. Since profiling was done on bulk unsorted PBMCs, naive and antigen-experienced compartments could not be conclusively compared.

The 35 to 40 donors, aged 6 to 90 years, were systemically healthy Caucasian individuals from Russia. About 9.1 milliliters of peripheral blood were collected from each donor into EDTA-treated Vacutainer tubes. Ficoll-Paque density-gradient centrifugation was used to isolate PBMCs, with at least 6.5 million per sample. Trizol reagent was used to extract total RNA from PBMCs, with at least 5.5 micrograms per sample. For every donor, an aliquot of PBMCs went through flow cytometry to measure the percentages of naive CD45RAhigh/CD27high T cells. The library relied on 5' RACE. The data were produced on an Illumina HiSeq 2500. A second PCR of roughly 7 to 12 cycles was run with a J-beta primer mix and a sample-barcoded 5' primer. Each TCR beta cDNA molecule received a unique molecular identifier from a template-switch 5' adaptor carrying 12 random nucleotides. At least 2.5 million CDR3-containing paired-end reads were obtained from each sample. All of the RNA was converted into first-strand cDNA using the Mint cDNA synthesis kit, with a TRBC-specific oligonucleotide serving as the primer. Following uracil-DNA glycosylase treatment, a first 18-cycle PCR with universal primers M1SS and BC2_uni_R was performed on all cDNA. Per the source publication's procedure: Each sample was normalized by randomly selecting 1 million high-quality reads, each carrying a distinct molecular identifier. Instead of being binned into consensus sequences, reads that shared molecular identifiers were thrown out. CDR3 identification, clonotype clustering and error correction used MiTCR with a Q25 quality threshold and the strictest error-elimination algorithm. Lower-bound total TCR beta diversity was estimated with a nonparametric unseen species model using Euler transformation. TCRdb passed the public sequencing reads through fastp at Q25 and MiXCR, retaining productive beta sequences. A single entry per CDR3 protein holds the most common genes and DNA from its merged rows. What appears here as the V and J calls and clone size reflects TCRdb's work, not the paper's. In all, the sample holds 1.5 million to 2 million distinct CDR3 sequences, and 30% to 40% of those were seen once. The ten largest clones capture approximately 11% of the sample.

For this clonotype: Its recognized antigen is unknown. No base quality information exists; no much larger clone differs at one position.

The CDR3 measures 17 amino acids from cysteine to phenylalanine. The DNA shown is the 51-base CDR3, in frame from base 1. The germline V gene encodes CDR1 SGHRS and CDR2 YFSETQ. V is cut back by 2 bases and J by 4 bases, with 7 bases in the junction unmatched. The sequence was collected from a woman aged 25 to 39 in good health. The V gene is TRBV5-1 and the J gene is TRBJ2-3, and 13 junctional nucleotides match TRBD2. The sequenced sample was blood. The CDR3 corresponds to CASSFPTLAGGPDTQYF. Read as DNA, the sequence is TGCGCCAGCAGCTTCCCAACACTAGCGGGAGGGCCAGATACGCAGTATTTT.